Below, 6 T cell receptor beta chains from the same sample are listed, as sequenced in a study of human T cells and chemical hapten exposure. From the RACE reads, TCRdb called clonotypes with MiXCR, one entry per CDR3 protein. The sample carries roughly 86,000 distinct CDR3 sequences, 10% to 13% recorded once. The sample's time point: patch test 1, 2 weeks after DPC sensitization. The treatment here: therapeutic diphenylcyclopropenone sensitization with weekly scalp DPC. This material consisted of whole blood, taken in connection with sensitization to the hapten diphenylcyclopropenone (DPC). The receptors originated from a man aged 35 to 55 with alopecia areata. Some clones in this sample may be carry-over from other donors' samples.

In its sample, this clonotype was seen many times. CDR3 bases: TGTGCCTGGACCCAGGGACTAGCGGGAAGCACAGATACGCAGTATTTT. Amino acid sequence: CAWTQGLAGSTDTQYF. J is TRBJ2-3 and V is TRBV30; 13 bases match TRBD2. The CDR3 spans 16 residues. V dropped 4 bases and J dropped 0; count of bases not matched to a gene: 4. In germline, CDR1 is GTSNPN, CDR2 SVGIG (reference sequence).

This clonotype appeared many times. The V and J genes are TRBV11-1 and TRBJ2-3; D is uncertain. CDR3 size: 15 residues. Germline values: CDR1 SGHAT, CDR2 FQDESV (reference sequence). Deletions cut 4 bases from V and 6 bases from J, with 17 bases between. CDR3 nucleotides: TGTGCCAGCAGCTCCCATCCGACGGGCCCGGATACGCAGTATTTT. Encoded protein: CASSSHPTGPDTQYF.

The chain uses TRBV6-2 or TRBV6-3 and TRBJ2-2; TRBD2 matches at 11 bases. In germline, CDR1 is MNHEY, CDR2 SVGEGT. The CDR3 runs 18 residues. V was pared by 5 bases and J by 0 bases, with 8 bases of the junction left unmatched. Here the CDR3 DNA reads TGTGCCAGCAGTGAACGGCTAGCGGGAGGACCGAACACCGGGGAGCTGTTTTTT. Translation gives CASSERLAGGPNTGELFF.

There are a few counts of this clonotype. The chain combines TRBV11-3 with TRBJ2-4; no reliable D call. Germline lookup yields CDR1 SGHNT and CDR2 YENEEA. The CDR3 has 14 residues. Trimming took 5 bases from V and 3 from J, leaving 11 bases between them. DNA for the CDR3: TGTGCCAGCAGCCCCCCGTGGGGCAAAAACATTCAGTACTTC. It specifies CASSPPWGKNIQYF.

The chain is built from TRBV6-2 or TRBV6-3 and TRBJ1-1; D is unresolved. This CDR3 has 12 amino acids. Germline assignment: CDR1 MNHEY and CDR2 SVGEGT. V was cut by 5 bases and J by 1 base, with 5 bases left in between. Here the CDR3 reads CASSTPNTEAFF. CDR3 DNA sequence: TGTGCCAGCAGTACACCGAACACTGAAGCTTTCTTT.

In its sample, this clonotype was seen a few times. J is TRBJ2-7 and V is TRBV18; D perhaps matches TRBD2 (7 bases). V lost 0 bases and J lost 4, with 13 bases in between. This CDR3 has 15 amino acids. CDR1 is KGHSH and CDR2 is LQKENI in the germline V gene. CDR3 in DNA: TGTGCCAGCTCACCACCGACGGGGGGCGGGTACGAGCAGTACTTC. Encoded protein: CASSPPTGGGYEQYF.